Included here is one TCR beta chain sequence, with context. This record comes from a study of control samples from healthy donors and cancer patients. The CDR3 consists of 15 residues. J lost 7 bases, V lost 8 bases, and 14 bases had no gene match. Germline-derived CDR1 and CDR2 are SGHTA and FQGTGA. Assay used: immunoSEQ multiplex PCR; TCRdb lists only in-frame clones, some missing. The sample yields 110,000 or so clones, 83% seen once. The sequence was obtained from a woman aged 50 to 60 in good health. The chain is built from TRBV7-3 and TRBJ2-1; 7 bases map to TRBD2. Input material: blood. CDR3 sequence (DNA): TGTGCCAGCGTCCCTGGCGGGAGTGATAGAAATGAGCAGTTCTTC. It codes for CASVPGGSDRNEQFF.